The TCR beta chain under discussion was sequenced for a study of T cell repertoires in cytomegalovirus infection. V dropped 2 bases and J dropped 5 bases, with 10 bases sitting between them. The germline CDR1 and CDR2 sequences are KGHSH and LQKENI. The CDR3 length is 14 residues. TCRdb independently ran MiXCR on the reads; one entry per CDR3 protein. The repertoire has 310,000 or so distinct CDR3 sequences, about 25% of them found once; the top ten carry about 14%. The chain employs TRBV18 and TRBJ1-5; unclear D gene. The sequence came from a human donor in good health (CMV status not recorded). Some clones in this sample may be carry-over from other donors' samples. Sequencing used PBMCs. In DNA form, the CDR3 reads TGTGCCAGCTCACCAGACACCTCGGATCAGCCCCAGCATTTT. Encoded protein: CASSPDTSDQPQHF.